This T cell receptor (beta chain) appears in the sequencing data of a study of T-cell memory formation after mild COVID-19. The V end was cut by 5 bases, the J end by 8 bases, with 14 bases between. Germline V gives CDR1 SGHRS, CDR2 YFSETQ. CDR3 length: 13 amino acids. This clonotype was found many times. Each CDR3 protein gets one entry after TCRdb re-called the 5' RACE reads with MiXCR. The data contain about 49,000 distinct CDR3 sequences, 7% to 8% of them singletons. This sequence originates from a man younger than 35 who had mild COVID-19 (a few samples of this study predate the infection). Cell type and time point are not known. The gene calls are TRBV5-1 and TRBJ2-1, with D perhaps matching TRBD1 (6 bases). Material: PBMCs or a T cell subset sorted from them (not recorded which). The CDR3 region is CASSTEGGYEQFF. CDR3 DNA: TGCGCCAGCAGTACCGAAGGGGGATATGAGCAGTTCTTC.